This T cell receptor (beta chain) stems from a study of T cell responses to AZD1222 COVID-19 vaccine (dated by TCRdb to the early 2020s). Study-wide context: AZD1222 recipients given second doses at about 4 weeks or at about 12 weeks were pooled, since spike-specific TCR depth and breadth were not found to differ between the two schedules. Trial participants were enrolled by age into subgroups of 18-55, 56-69 and 70-plus years, and roughly 150, 30 and 60 TCR-sequenced participants, respectively, were included in these subgroups. TCR sequencing was performed for more than 230 trial participants, of whom around 200 were given two doses of AZD1222 and some 26 were given two doses of MenACWY control vaccine. Broader findings and caveats from the paper: Spike-specific TCR breadth and depth rose significantly after two AZD1222 doses compared with day 0 and with MenACWY recipients. The whole spike protein was spanned by vaccine-associated CD4 TCRs, and dominant responses were seen in regions 160-218 and 743-854. No day 14 peak-response samples were available, so repertoires were characterized only after the peak T cell response. In the small 56-69-year group, the increase in depth fell short of significance, most likely because of low power. Epitopes outside the regions mutated in the B.1.351 and B.1.1.7 variants were reportedly recognized by nearly half of the unique spike-specific TCRs. Conclusions about previously exposed vaccinees are limited, since just a handful of AZD1222 recipients were seropositive for SARS-CoV-2 at baseline. Participants were mostly white British and included more females than males, and it was suggested by the authors that clonal diversity may have been underestimated.

In light of the paper, this sample's time point label describes: baseline before first vaccination. Vaccinee samples came from UK trials COV001 and COV002, including a single-blind randomized controlled phase 2/3 trial of AZD1222 (ChAdOx1 nCoV-19) in healthy adults. For TCRbeta chain sequencing, PBMC samples from trial participants were taken at day 0 and at day 28 after the second dose. In the germline V gene (reference sequence), CDR1 corresponds to SEHNR and CDR2 to FQNEAQ. Deletion took 5 bases off V and 7 bases off J, with a span of 12 bases between the germline ends. From its cysteine to its phenylalanine, the CDR3 spans 14 amino acids. Only the CDR3 part of the read is kept: 42 bases, read in frame from the first base. The CDR3 regions of human TCRbeta chains were analyzed by immunosequencing. The authors processed their data as follows. TCRs in the repertoires were compared against a reference library of SARS-CoV-2-specific TCRs that had been generated with the MIRA antigen-specificity platform. Breadth was defined as the fraction of unique TCRs that were SARS-CoV-2-associated. Depth was defined as the fraction of total T cells that were SARS-CoV-2-associated. Using the MIRA data, each spike-specific TCR was assigned both to the spike region to which the TCR was reactive and to a CD4 or CD8 class. Log10-transformed breadth and depth values were compared by one-way ANOVA with Sidak's multiple comparisons tests. What TCRdb holds here is the immuneACCESS table cut down to in-frame rearrangements. Part of the clones is not present; checked against another copy, under half of the missing clones reflect an unresolved V gene, and the others are unexplained. That table furnishes V, J and clone size, whereas the DNA furnished D and trimming. This sample holds more than 60,000 clones; 75% to 85% were observed only once. The ten largest account for around 19% of the sample.

As regards this clone: Its antigen is currently not known. Within one base of it there is no much larger clone, and no base qualities were kept.

This specimen consisted of peripheral blood, obtained on day 0 of AZD1222 vaccination. Recombination connected TRBV7-9 to TRBJ1-6; the D segment cannot be called with confidence. This sequence originates from an adult in good health. In nucleotide form, the sequence is TGTGCCAGCAGCCGCTCGGAGGGCAATTCACCCCTCCACTTT. Its amino acids are CASSRSEGNSPLHF.